This TCR beta chain was identified during a study of chronic HIV infection and antiretroviral therapy. The CDR3 contains 14 residues. Germline trimming cut 8 bases from V and 0 bases from J; bases unmatched to any gene: 2. The germline gives CDR1 SGHTA, CDR2 FQGTGA. TCRdb reprocessed the 5' RACE reads with MiXCR, giving one entry per CDR3 protein. The sample contains about 38,000 distinct CDR3 sequences, about 8.1% of which appear only once. Sequenced: peripheral blood. The receptor was derived from an adult who had HIV and had not received antiretroviral therapy, or was an uninfected healthy control (not recorded which). The chain carries TRBV7-3 and TRBJ2-3, with TRBD2 matching over 10 bases. The CDR3 DNA reads as TGTGCCAGCTCGACTAGCGGGAGCACAGATACGCAGTATTTT. Translating it yields CASSTSGSTDTQYF.